This paragraph reports one TCR beta chain. Generated by immunoSEQ multiplex PCR, the TCRdb table keeps only in-frame clones and is missing some. Here the sample spans hundreds of thousands of clones, under 95% being singletons. Recovered Cohort 3 donors showed two negative PCRs, clearance, or symptom resolution. Germline V gives CDR1 MNHEY, CDR2 SVGAGI. CDR3 length: 13 amino acids. Trimming took 7 bases from V and 5 from J; bases not matched to a gene: 7. The data belong to a study of blood T cell repertoires in COVID-19. The receptor's source is a man in his sixties who had recovered from COVID-19. This sequence joins TRBV6-5 and TRBJ2-7; the match to TRBD1 covers 8 bases. Material for sequencing was PBMCs or T cells enriched from blood (not recorded which). CDR3 nucleotides: TGTGCCAGCACAGGACAGGGAACCCACGAGCAGTACTTC. This sequence encodes CASTGQGTHEQYF.